This T cell receptor beta chain was sequenced in a study of shared clonotypes between healthy human individuals. CD4+ cell separation produced CD45RA+ naive and CD45RA-negative memory subsets. Assay used: immunoSEQ multiplex PCR; TCRdb lists only in-frame clones, some missing. The sample holds approximately 2.5 million clones, over 85% seen once. With respect to this clone: The antigen is undetermined.

Broader study findings: The study found lower generation probabilities in non-shared clonotypes than in those shared by all four donors.

This CDR3 spans 17 amino acids. V shed 0 bases, J shed 5 bases, and the junction held 7 bases outside the gene matches. Germline V CDR1 and CDR2: SGHAT, FQNNGV. Sequenced material: naive CD4+ T cells from PBMCs. The sample's subset: CD45RA+ positively selected. The rearrangement links TRBV11-2 to TRBJ2-2; the match to TRBD1 covers 9 bases. This TCR was recovered from a man aged 18 to 30 in good health. Some clones in this sample may be carry-over from other donors' samples. The DNA of the CDR3 is TGTGCCAGCAGCTTAGATAAACAGGGGGCCGGGACCGGGGAGCTGTTTTTT. It yields the protein CASSLDKQGAGTGELFF.